This is a list of T cell receptor beta chains from one sample in a study of blood T cell repertoires in COVID-19. Generated by immunoSEQ multiplex PCR, the TCRdb table keeps only in-frame clones and is missing some. Of around 270,000 clones listed, approximately 85% are singletons. Source material: PBMCs or T cells enriched from blood (not recorded which). The receptors were sampled from a woman aged 25 to 39 who had recovered from COVID-19. CDR3s include the opening cysteine and the closing phenylalanine or tryptophan. Each record gives: clone size, CDR3 length, J gene, V gene, D gene, CDR3 protein, CDR3 DNA. The D gene is left open where the match is weak. Size tells how often a clone was seen (once, few, many) or the class of an expanded clone, and some rows leave it out.

>-|14|TRBJ2-5|TRBV5-8|-
CASSSGTLQETQYF
TGTGCCAGCAGTTCCGGGACTCTCCAAGAGACCCAGTACTTC
>once|14|TRBJ1-5|TRBV25-1|-
CASMPPGGNQPQHF
TGTGCCAGCATGCCCCCCGGGGGCAATCAGCCCCAGCATTTT
>-|15|TRBJ2-1|TRBV28|-
CASSFRGLYQNEQFF
TGTGCCAGCAGTTTTAGGGGACTTTACCAAAATGAGCAGTTCTTC
>-|15|TRBJ1-5|TRBV9|TRBD1
CASSVAGGNNQPQHF
TGTGCCAGCAGCGTGGCAGGGGGAAACAATCAGCCCCAGCATTTT
>-|18|TRBJ2-1|TRBV11-2|-
CASSLDRLRASSYNEQFF
TGTGCCAGCAGCTTAGACCGGCTCAGGGCGAGCTCCTACAATGAGCAGTTCTTC
>-|14|TRBJ2-3|TRBV9|-
CASSVGPFTDTQYF
TGTGCCAGCAGCGTAGGGCCCTTCACAGATACGCAGTATTTT
>-|14|TRBJ1-2|TRBV6-5|TRBD1
CASSYFTGAGGYTF
TGTGCCAGCAGTTACTTCACAGGGGCCGGTGGCTACACCTTC
>-|15|TRBJ1-1|TRBV6-5|TRBD1
CASSSTGSRNTEAFF
TGTGCCAGCAGTTCGACAGGGTCGAGGAACACTGAAGCTTTCTTT
>-|12|TRBJ1-3|TRBV19|-
CASRTEGNTIYF
TGTGCCAGTAGGACGGAGGGAAACACCATATATTTT
>-|14|TRBJ1-2|TRBV30|TRBD1
CAWSGQGLGYGYTF
TGTGCCTGGAGCGGACAGGGGCTCGGCTATGGCTACACCTTC
>-|17|TRBJ2-1|TRBV19|TRBD1
CASSVNRDRGYDNEQFF
TGTGCCAGTAGTGTGAACCGGGACAGGGGGTACGACAATGAGCAGTTCTTC
>-|15|TRBJ2-1|TRBV5-6|-
CASSPDLTILNEQFF
TGTGCCAGCAGCCCGGACTTAACGATCCTTAATGAGCAGTTCTTC
>-|14|TRBJ1-1|TRBV4-1|-
CASSPYGRGTEAFF
TGCGCCAGCAGCCCTTATGGACGGGGAACTGAAGCTTTCTTT
>-|16|TRBJ2-1|TRBV6-6|TRBD1
CASSHGTGSSYNEQFF
TGTGCCAGCAGTCACGGGACAGGGAGCTCCTACAATGAGCAGTTCTTC
>-|13|TRBJ1-2|TRBV28|TRBD1
CASRTGGKYGYTF
TGTGCCAGCAGAACAGGGGGGAAGTATGGCTACACCTTC
>-|13|TRBJ1-1|TRBV28|-
CASSYQGHTEAFF
TGTGCCAGCAGTTATCAGGGTCACACTGAAGCTTTCTTT
>-|13|TRBJ1-3|TRBV29-1|-
CSVEGVVGNTIYF
TGCAGTGTAGAGGGAGTAGTCGGAAACACCATATATTTT
>once|20|TRBJ2-4|TRBV24-1|TRBD1
CATSDLGDRGRRIPPNIQYF
TGTGCCACCAGTGATTTAGGGGACAGGGGGCGCAGAATCCCCCCAAACATTCAGTACTTC
>few|15|TRBJ2-1|TRBV27|-
CASSPLGGVVDEQFF
TGTGCCAGCAGTCCCCTAGGCGGGGTGGTCGATGAGCAGTTCTTC
>few|15|TRBJ2-7|TRBV5-4|TRBD2
CASSLETSGRYEQYF
TGTGCCAGCAGCTTGGAGACTAGCGGGAGGTACGAGCAGTACTTC
>-|14|TRBJ2-7|TRBV20-1|TRBD2
CSASRVSGQAEQYF
TGCAGTGCTAGTAGGGTTAGCGGGCAAGCCGAGCAGTACTTC
>-|13|TRBJ2-7|TRBV5-1|-
CASSLNRELEQYF
TGCGCCAGCAGCTTAAACAGGGAACTCGAGCAGTACTTC
>-|16|TRBJ2-1|TRBV10-2|TRBD2
CASSESAGRFYNEQFF
TGCGCCAGCAGTGAGTCAGCGGGGCGATTCTACAATGAGCAGTTCTTC
>-|13|TRBJ1-1|TRBV5-1|-
CASSVLGLTEAFF
TGCGCCAGCAGTGTATTGGGGCTCACTGAAGCTTTCTTT
>-|16|TRBJ1-5|TRBV7-8|TRBD1
CASSLGRDRTNQPQHF
TGTGCCAGCAGCTTAGGACGGGACAGAACCAATCAGCCCCAGCATTTT
>few|13|TRBJ1-1|TRBV11-2|TRBD1
CASSWTGNTEAFF
TGTGCCAGCAGCTGGACAGGGAACACTGAAGCTTTCTTT
>few|13|TRBJ2-3|TRBV7-3|-
CASSFISTDTQYF
TGTGCCAGCAGCTTCATCAGCACAGATACGCAGTATTTT
>-|16|TRBJ2-3|TRBV15|-
CATSRAQGGPTDTQYF
TGTGCCACCAGCAGAGCACAGGGTGGTCCCACAGATACGCAGTATTTT
>-|12|TRBJ2-2|TRBV29-1|-
CSVWTNTGELFF
TGCAGCGTTTGGACAAACACCGGGGAGCTGTTTTTT
>-|15|TRBJ1-6|TRBV30|TRBD1
CAWSRTGGLGSPLHF
TGTGCCTGGAGCCGGACAGGGGGCCTTGGGTCACCCCTCCACTTT
>-|13|TRBJ1-1|TRBV5-1|-
CASSDQGNTEAFF
TGCGCCAGCAGCGATCAGGGGAACACTGAAGCTTTCTTT
>-|13|TRBJ1-2|TRBV5-8|-
CASSLGQSSGYTF
TGTGCCAGCAGCTTAGGACAGAGTAGCGGCTACACCTTC
>-|16|TRBJ2-3|TRBV7-2|TRBD2
CASSPTAGGGTDTQYF
TGTGCCAGCAGCCCAACGGCCGGCGGGGGTACAGATACGCAGTATTTT
>few|15|TRBJ1-6|TRBV2|-
CASSVRDLYNSPLHF
TGTGCCAGCAGTGTCAGGGACTTGTATAATTCACCCCTCCACTTT
>-|16|TRBJ1-5|TRBV7-5|-
CARSLQGLRSNQPQHF
TGTGCCAGAAGCTTACAGGGGCTTAGGAGCAATCAGCCCCAGCATTTT
>few|17|TRBJ2-3|TRBV7-8|TRBD2
CASSLVPAGPVTDTQYF
TGTGCCAGCAGCTTAGTTCCAGCGGGGCCCGTCACAGATACGCAGTATTTT
>-|13|TRBJ1-1|TRBV5-5|-
CASSVTGNTEAFF
TGTGCCAGCAGCGTGACAGGGAACACTGAAGCTTTCTTT
>few|15|TRBJ1-5|TRBV6-5|-
CASRETSGRNQPQHF
TGTGCCAGCAGAGAGACAAGTGGTAGGAATCAGCCCCAGCATTTT
>-|16|TRBJ2-7|TRBV6-1|TRBD1
CASSEGLTTGGYEQYF
TGTGCCAGCAGTGAAGGCCTGACGACAGGGGGCTACGAGCAGTACTTC
>-|15|TRBJ2-1|TRBV7-2|TRBD2
CASSLTSGTYNEQFF
TGTGCCAGCAGCTTGACTAGCGGAACCTACAATGAGCAGTTCTTC
>-|13|TRBJ1-6|TRBV12-3/TRBV12-4|-
CASKRRITGALHF
TGTGCCAGCAAAAGGCGAATCACCGGAGCTCTCCACTTT
>-|12|TRBJ2-7|TRBV12-3/TRBV12-4|-
CASRAERAEQYF
TGTGCCAGCAGAGCGGAGCGCGCCGAGCAGTACTTC
>-|12|TRBJ1-4|TRBV6-5|TRBD1
CASSLDRANLFF
TGTGCCAGCAGTCTAGACAGGGCAAACCTGTTTTTT
>once|14|TRBJ1-1|TRBV28|-
CASSFDSKNTEAFF
TGTGCCAGCAGTTTCGACAGTAAGAACACTGAAGCTTTCTTT
>-|14|TRBJ1-1|TRBV29-1|TRBD1
CSVDTGVLNTEAFF
TGCAGCGTTGATACAGGGGTATTGAACACTGAAGCTTTCTTT
>-|13|TRBJ2-5|TRBV30|-
CAWSVGLSGIQYF
TGTGCCTGGAGTGTAGGTCTTTCAGGGATCCAGTACTTC
>-|17|TRBJ2-7|TRBV14|TRBD2
CASSQNKGAGAKYEQYF
TGTGCCAGCAGCCAAAACAAAGGAGCGGGAGCTAAATACGAGCAGTACTTC
>once|14|TRBJ2-3|TRBV2|-
CASSEWTVTDTQYF
TGTGCCAGCAGTGAGTGGACAGTGACAGATACGCAGTATTTT
>-|15|TRBJ1-2|TRBV5-1|-
CASSLASGENTGYTF
TGCGCCAGCAGCTTGGCGTCAGGGGAAAATACTGGCTACACCTTC
>-|13|TRBJ1-2|TRBV5-4|-
CASSLRDNYGYTF
TGTGCCAGCAGCTTGCGGGATAACTATGGCTACACCTTC
>-|13|TRBJ1-1|TRBV7-9|-
CASSLRGYTEAFF
TGTGCCAGCAGCTTACGGGGTTACACTGAAGCTTTCTTT
>-|16|TRBJ1-1|TRBV7-8|TRBD1
CASSSKRIGGSTEAFF
TGTGCCAGCAGCTCAAAAAGGATAGGGGGCAGTACTGAAGCTTTCTTT
>few|13|TRBJ2-7|TRBV14|-
CASSPGTEGLQYF
TGTGCCAGCAGCCCCGGTACGGAGGGTCTGCAGTACTTC